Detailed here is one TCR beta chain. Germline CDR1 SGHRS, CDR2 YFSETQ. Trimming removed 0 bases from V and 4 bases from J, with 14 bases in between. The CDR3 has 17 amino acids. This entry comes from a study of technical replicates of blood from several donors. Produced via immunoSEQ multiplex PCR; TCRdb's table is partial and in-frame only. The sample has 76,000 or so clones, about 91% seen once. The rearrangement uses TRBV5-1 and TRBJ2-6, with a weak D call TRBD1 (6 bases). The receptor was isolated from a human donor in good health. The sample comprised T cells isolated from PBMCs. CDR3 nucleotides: TGCGCCAGCAGCTTGGCATTAGGGGGTAAAGGGGCCAACGTCCTGACTTTC. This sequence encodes CASSLALGGKGANVLTF.